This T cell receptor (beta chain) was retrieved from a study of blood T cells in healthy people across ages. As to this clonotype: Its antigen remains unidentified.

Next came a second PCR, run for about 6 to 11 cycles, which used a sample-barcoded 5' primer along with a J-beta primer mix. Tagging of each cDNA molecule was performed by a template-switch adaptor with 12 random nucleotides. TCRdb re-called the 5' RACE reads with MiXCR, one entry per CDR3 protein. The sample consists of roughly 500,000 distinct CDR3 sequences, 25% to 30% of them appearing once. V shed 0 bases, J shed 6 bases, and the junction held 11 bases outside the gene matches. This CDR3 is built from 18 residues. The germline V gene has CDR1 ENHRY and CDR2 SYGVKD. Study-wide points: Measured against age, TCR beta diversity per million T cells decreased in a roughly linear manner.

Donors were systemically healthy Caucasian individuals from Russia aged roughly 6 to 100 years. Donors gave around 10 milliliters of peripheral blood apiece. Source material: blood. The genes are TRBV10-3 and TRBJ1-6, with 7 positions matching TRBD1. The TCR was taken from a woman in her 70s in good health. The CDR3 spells CAISESQTQGGLNSPLHF. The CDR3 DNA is TGTGCCATCAGTGAGTCGCAAACTCAGGGGGGGCTTAATTCACCCCTCCACTTT.